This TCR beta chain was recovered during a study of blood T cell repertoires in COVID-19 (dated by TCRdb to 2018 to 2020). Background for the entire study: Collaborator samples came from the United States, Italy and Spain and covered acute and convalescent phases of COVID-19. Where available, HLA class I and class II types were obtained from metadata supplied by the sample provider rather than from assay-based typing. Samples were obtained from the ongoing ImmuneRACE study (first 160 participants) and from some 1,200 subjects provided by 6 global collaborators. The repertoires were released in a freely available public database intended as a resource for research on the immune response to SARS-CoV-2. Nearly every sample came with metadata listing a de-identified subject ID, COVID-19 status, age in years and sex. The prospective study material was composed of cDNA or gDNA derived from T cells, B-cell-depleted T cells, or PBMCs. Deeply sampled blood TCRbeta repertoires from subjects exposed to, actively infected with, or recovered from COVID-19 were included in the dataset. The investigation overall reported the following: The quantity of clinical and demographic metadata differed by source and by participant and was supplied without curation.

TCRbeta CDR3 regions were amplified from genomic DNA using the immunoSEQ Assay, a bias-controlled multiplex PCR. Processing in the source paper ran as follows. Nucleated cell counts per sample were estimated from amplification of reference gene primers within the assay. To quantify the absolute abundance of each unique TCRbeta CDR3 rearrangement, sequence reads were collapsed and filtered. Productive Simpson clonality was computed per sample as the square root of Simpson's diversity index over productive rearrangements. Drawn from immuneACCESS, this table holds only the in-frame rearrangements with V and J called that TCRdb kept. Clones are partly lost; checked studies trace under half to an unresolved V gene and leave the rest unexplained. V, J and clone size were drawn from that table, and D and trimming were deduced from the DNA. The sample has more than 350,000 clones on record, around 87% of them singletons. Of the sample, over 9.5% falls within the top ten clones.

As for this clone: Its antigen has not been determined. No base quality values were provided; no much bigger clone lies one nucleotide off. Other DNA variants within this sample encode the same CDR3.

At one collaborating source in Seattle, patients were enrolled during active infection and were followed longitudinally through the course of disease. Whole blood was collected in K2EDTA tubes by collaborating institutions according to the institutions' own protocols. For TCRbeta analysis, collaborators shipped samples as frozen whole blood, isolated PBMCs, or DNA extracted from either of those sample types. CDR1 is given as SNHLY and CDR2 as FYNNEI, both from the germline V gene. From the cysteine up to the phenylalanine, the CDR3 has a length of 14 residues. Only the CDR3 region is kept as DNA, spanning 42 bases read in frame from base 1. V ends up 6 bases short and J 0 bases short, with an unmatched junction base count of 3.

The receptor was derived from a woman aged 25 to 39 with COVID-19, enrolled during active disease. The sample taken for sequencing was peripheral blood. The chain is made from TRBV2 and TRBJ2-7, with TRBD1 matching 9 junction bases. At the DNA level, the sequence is TGTGCCAGCAGAGTACAGGGGGCCTCCTACGAGCAGTACTTC. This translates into CASRVQGASYEQYF. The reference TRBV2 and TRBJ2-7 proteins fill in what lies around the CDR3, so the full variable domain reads EPEVTQTPSHQVTQMGQEVILRCVPISNHLYFYWYRQILGQKVEFLVSFYNNEISEKSEIFDDQFSVERPDGSNFTLKIRSTKLEDSAMYFCASRVQGASYEQYFGPGTRLTVT.